Given below is one T cell receptor (beta chain) in context. Its antigen is not known. Some clones are missing from TCRdb's copy, which holds only in-frame ones; the method was immunoSEQ multiplex PCR. The profile covers some 99,000 clones, with about nine tenths appearing a single time and approximately 4.7% taken by the ten largest. The CDR3 runs 16 residues. The germline gives CDR1 SNHLY, CDR2 FYNNEI. Trimming took 2 bases from V and 0 from J, leaving 11 bases between them. The sample is drawn from a study of T cell responses to AZD1222 COVID-19 vaccine. Study outcomes and limitations: Samples come after the peak T cell response, not at day 14. Vaccine-associated CD4 TCRs spanned spike, dominant at 160-218 and 743-854. Clonal diversity may have been underestimated in mostly white British donors. Per reports, nearly half of all spike-specific TCRs target regions that are unmutated in variants.

The clonotype originates from an adult in good health. This rearrangement joins TRBV2 to TRBJ2-1; a possible D gene is TRBD2 (6 bases). The material sequenced was peripheral blood, taken on day 0 of AZD1222 vaccination. In nucleotides, the CDR3 is TGTGCCAGCAGTGAAAACGGGCGGGACTCCTACAATGAGCAGTTCTTC. Its protein product is CASSENGRDSYNEQFF.